Described below is a single TCR beta chain sequence and its context. This sample stems from a study of blood T cell repertoires in COVID-19. Study-wide background: Sources were T cells, B-cell-depleted T cells, or PBMCs; the material itself was cDNA or gDNA.

Clinical history as reported by participants underpinned cohort assignment. The V gene end was trimmed by 5 bases and the J gene end by 4 bases; junction bases not matched to a gene: 8. Germline assignment: CDR1 MNHEY and CDR2 SVGAGI. The CDR3 is 15 residues long. Profiling relied on immunoSEQ multiplex PCR, and the TCRdb table lists in-frame clones only, not all of them. The table shows about 240,000 clones, with around 87% occurring only once. Sequencing was carried out using PBMCs or T cells enriched from blood (not recorded which). This sequence was found in a middle-aged woman with acute COVID-19. The chain links TRBV6-5 to TRBJ1-3; 7 bases align to TRBD1. The CDR3 spells CASSLSQQGGNTIYF. The CDR3 DNA sequence: TGTGCCAGCAGTCTATCCCAACAGGGGGGAAACACCATATATTTT.